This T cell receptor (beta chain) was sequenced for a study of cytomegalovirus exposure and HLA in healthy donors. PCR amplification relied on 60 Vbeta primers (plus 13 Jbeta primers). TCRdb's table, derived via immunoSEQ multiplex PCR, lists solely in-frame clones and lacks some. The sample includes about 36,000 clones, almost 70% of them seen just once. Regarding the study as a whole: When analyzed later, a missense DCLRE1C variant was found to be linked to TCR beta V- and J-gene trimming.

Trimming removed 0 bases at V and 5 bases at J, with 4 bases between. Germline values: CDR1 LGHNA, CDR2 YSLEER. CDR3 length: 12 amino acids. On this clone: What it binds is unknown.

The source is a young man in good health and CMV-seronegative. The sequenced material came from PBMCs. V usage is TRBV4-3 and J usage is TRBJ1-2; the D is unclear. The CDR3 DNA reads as TGCGCCAGCAGCCAAGATTTATATGGCTACACCTTC. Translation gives CASSQDLYGYTF.